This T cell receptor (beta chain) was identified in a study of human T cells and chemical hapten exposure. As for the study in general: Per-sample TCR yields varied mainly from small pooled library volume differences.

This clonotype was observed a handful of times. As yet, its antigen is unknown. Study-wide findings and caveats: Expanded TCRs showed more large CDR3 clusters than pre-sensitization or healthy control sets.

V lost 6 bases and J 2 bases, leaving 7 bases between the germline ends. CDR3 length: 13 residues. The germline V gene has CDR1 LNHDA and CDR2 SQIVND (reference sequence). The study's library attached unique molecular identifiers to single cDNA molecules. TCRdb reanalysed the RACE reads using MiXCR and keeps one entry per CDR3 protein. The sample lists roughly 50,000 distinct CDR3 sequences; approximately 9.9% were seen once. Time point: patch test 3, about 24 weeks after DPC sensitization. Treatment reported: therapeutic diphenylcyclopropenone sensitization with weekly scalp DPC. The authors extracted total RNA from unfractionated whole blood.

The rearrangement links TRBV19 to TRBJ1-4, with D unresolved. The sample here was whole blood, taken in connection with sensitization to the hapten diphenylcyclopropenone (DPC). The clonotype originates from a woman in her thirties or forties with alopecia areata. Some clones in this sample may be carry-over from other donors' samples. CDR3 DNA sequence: TGTGCCAGTAGGAGAGTGACTAATGAAAAACTGTTTTTT. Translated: CASRRVTNEKLFF.